The rows below give T cell receptor beta chains drawn from one sample of a study of blood T cell repertoires in COVID-19. TCRdb's copy holds only in-frame clones and misses some; the assay was immunoSEQ multiplex PCR. The sample has around 390,000 clones, 85% to 90% seen once. The sequencing sample was made of PBMCs or T cells enriched from blood (not recorded which). The origin of the receptors is a woman aged 45-65 years who had recovered from COVID-19. Each CDR3 is given with its conserved first and last residue. The D gene is left open where the match is weak. Rows give clone size only sometimes, using once, few, many, or a class for an expanded clone.

V gene: TRBV2
clone size: NA
D gene: TRBD1
J gene: TRBJ2-7
CDR3 length: 12
CDR3 DNA: TGTGCCAGCAGAGCAGGGGGCTCCGAGCAGTACTTC
CDR3 protein: CASRAGGSEQYF

V gene: TRBV2
clone size: NA
D gene: TRBD1
J gene: TRBJ1-2
CDR3 length: 14
CDR3 DNA: TGTGCCAGCAGCGGTCATGGGACAGGGAGTGGCTACACCTTC
CDR3 protein: CASSGHGTGSGYTF

V gene: TRBV2
clone size: NA
D gene: NA
J gene: TRBJ1-5
CDR3 length: 15
CDR3 DNA: TGTGCCAGCAGCGGAACAGGATATAGCAATCAGCCCCAGCATTTT
CDR3 protein: CASSGTGYSNQPQHF

V gene: TRBV28
clone size: NA
D gene: TRBD1
J gene: TRBJ1-1
CDR3 length: 15
CDR3 DNA: TGTGCCAGCAGTGTAATGGACAGGGGGCTAACTGAAGCTTTCTTT
CDR3 protein: CASSVMDRGLTEAFF

V gene: TRBV6-2/TRBV6-3
clone size: NA
D gene: TRBD1
J gene: TRBJ2-6
CDR3 length: 18
CDR3 DNA: TGTGCCAGCAGTAGTAGTGGCAGGGGGTTGTCTGGGGCCAACGTCCTGACTTTC
CDR3 protein: CASSSSGRGLSGANVLTF

V gene: TRBV2
clone size: NA
D gene: TRBD2
J gene: TRBJ2-1
CDR3 length: 19
CDR3 DNA: TGTGCCAGCAGGTTTAGCGGGACAAGTGGCCCCAGGTCCTACAATGAGCAGTTCTTC
CDR3 protein: CASRFSGTSGPRSYNEQFF

V gene: TRBV5-1
clone size: NA
D gene: NA
J gene: TRBJ1-1
CDR3 length: 16
CDR3 DNA: TGCGCCAGCAGCCCGCTGATCTCTCTGGGCCTCACTGAAGCTTTCTTT
CDR3 protein: CASSPLISLGLTEAFF

V gene: TRBV28
clone size: once
D gene: NA
J gene: TRBJ1-1
CDR3 length: 14
CDR3 DNA: TGTGCCAGCTCCCCCGGGGGAGGTAGGACTGAAGCTTTCTTT
CDR3 protein: CASSPGGGRTEAFF

V gene: TRBV5-1
clone size: NA
D gene: NA
J gene: TRBJ2-6
CDR3 length: 16
CDR3 DNA: TGCGCCAGCAGATTTGAACAGGGCCCCGGGGCCAACGTCCTGACTTTC
CDR3 protein: CASRFEQGPGANVLTF

V gene: TRBV9
clone size: few
D gene: NA
J gene: TRBJ1-4
CDR3 length: 15
CDR3 DNA: TGTGCCAGTGCTTCTCTCCCGGGGGGTAATGAAAAACTGTTTTTT
CDR3 protein: CASASLPGGNEKLFF

V gene: TRBV28
clone size: NA
D gene: TRBD1
J gene: TRBJ1-1
CDR3 length: 17
CDR3 DNA: TGTGCCAGCAGTTTAAGGGGACAGGGGGCGCAGAACACTGAAGCTTTCTTT
CDR3 protein: CASSLRGQGAQNTEAFF

V gene: TRBV6-5
clone size: NA
D gene: NA
J gene: TRBJ1-4
CDR3 length: 15
CDR3 DNA: TGTGCCAGCAGTACGACACAGGGATTTAATGAAAAACTGTTTTTT
CDR3 protein: CASSTTQGFNEKLFF

V gene: TRBV6-2/TRBV6-3
clone size: NA
D gene: TRBD1
J gene: TRBJ1-2
CDR3 length: 15
CDR3 DNA: TGTGCCAGCAGTTATCCGGGACAGGGAGACTATGGCTACACCTTC
CDR3 protein: CASSYPGQGDYGYTF

V gene: TRBV20-1
clone size: NA
D gene: TRBD2
J gene: TRBJ2-1
CDR3 length: 18
CDR3 DNA: TGCAGTGCTAGTAAGTCTAGCGGGGGGACGCGCGCTATATATGAGCAGTTCTTC
CDR3 protein: CSASKSSGGTRAIYEQFF

V gene: TRBV25-1
clone size: NA
D gene: TRBD1
J gene: TRBJ1-1
CDR3 length: 16
CDR3 DNA: TGTGCCACCCCCTTAGAAATGACAGGGGGTAGCACTGAAGCTTTCTTT
CDR3 protein: CATPLEMTGGSTEAFF

V gene: TRBV4-3
clone size: NA
D gene: NA
J gene: TRBJ2-6
CDR3 length: 16
CDR3 DNA: TGCGCCAGCAGCCAAGTGAGGAGCTCTGGGGCCAACGTCCTGACTTTC
CDR3 protein: CASSQVRSSGANVLTF

V gene: TRBV4-3
clone size: NA
D gene: TRBD2
J gene: TRBJ2-5
CDR3 length: 17
CDR3 DNA: TGCGCCAGCAGCCAAGATGGGCTAGCGGGGGGCCAAGAGACCCAGTACTTC
CDR3 protein: CASSQDGLAGGQETQYF

V gene: TRBV4-1
clone size: NA
D gene: NA
J gene: TRBJ1-5
CDR3 length: 16
CDR3 DNA: TGCGCCAGCAGCCAAGAAGGAGCGACAGTCAATCAGCCCCAGCATTTT
CDR3 protein: CASSQEGATVNQPQHF

V gene: TRBV2
clone size: NA
D gene: TRBD1
J gene: TRBJ2-6
CDR3 length: 18
CDR3 DNA: TGTGCCAGCAGAACGTACTGGACAGGGCCCACTGGGGCCAACGTCCTGACTTTC
CDR3 protein: CASRTYWTGPTGANVLTF

V gene: TRBV25-1
clone size: NA
D gene: NA
J gene: TRBJ2-1
CDR3 length: 15
CDR3 DNA: TGTGCCAGCAAAAAAGGGGATAGGGTTGGAAATGAGCAGTTCTTC
CDR3 protein: CASKKGDRVGNEQFF

V gene: TRBV27
clone size: once
D gene: TRBD1
J gene: TRBJ1-1
CDR3 length: 15
CDR3 DNA: TGTGCCAGCAATATCCGGGACAGGGCGAACACTGAAGCTTTCTTT
CDR3 protein: CASNIRDRANTEAFF

V gene: TRBV5-1
clone size: NA
D gene: NA
J gene: TRBJ2-2
CDR3 length: 16
CDR3 DNA: TGCGCCAGCAGCTTTGGGCACATATTGAACACCGGGGAGCTGTTTTTT
CDR3 protein: CASSFGHILNTGELFF

V gene: TRBV19
clone size: once
D gene: NA
J gene: TRBJ1-1
CDR3 length: 14
CDR3 DNA: TGTGCCAGCAGCCCCATCGGGGTGAACACTGAAGCTTTCTTT
CDR3 protein: CASSPIGVNTEAFF

V gene: TRBV24-1
clone size: NA
D gene: NA
J gene: TRBJ1-5
CDR3 length: 16
CDR3 DNA: TGTGCCACCAGTGACCCTGGACAGTTGGGCAATCAGCCCCAGCATTTT
CDR3 protein: CATSDPGQLGNQPQHF

V gene: TRBV9
clone size: NA
D gene: NA
J gene: TRBJ1-2
CDR3 length: 14
CDR3 DNA: TGTGCCAGCAGCGTTGGGGCCGCCCTTTATGGCTACACCTTC
CDR3 protein: CASSVGAALYGYTF

V gene: TRBV3-1/TRBV3-2
clone size: NA
D gene: NA
J gene: TRBJ1-1
CDR3 length: 14
CDR3 DNA: TGTGCCAGCAGCCAAGGTCAGGGCACCTCTCCCGCTTTCTTT
CDR3 protein: CASSQGQGTSPAFF

V gene: TRBV10-3
clone size: NA
D gene: NA
J gene: TRBJ1-1
CDR3 length: 16
CDR3 DNA: TGTGCCATCAGTGAGTCGACTCGGACGAGGGACACTGAAGCTTTCTTT
CDR3 protein: CAISESTRTRDTEAFF

V gene: TRBV19
clone size: NA
D gene: NA
J gene: TRBJ1-2
CDR3 length: 12
CDR3 DNA: TGTGCCAGTATGGACACCGCATATGGCTACACCTTC
CDR3 protein: CASMDTAYGYTF

V gene: TRBV7-8
clone size: NA
D gene: NA
J gene: TRBJ2-6
CDR3 length: 18
CDR3 DNA: TGTGCCAGCAGCTCCCGGACAGAACTCCTCTCTGGGGCCAACGTCCTGACTTTC
CDR3 protein: CASSSRTELLSGANVLTF

V gene: TRBV3-1/TRBV3-2
clone size: NA
D gene: NA
J gene: TRBJ1-3
CDR3 length: 15
CDR3 DNA: TGTGCCAGCAGCCAAGACAGGGAATCTGGAAACACCATATATTTT
CDR3 protein: CASSQDRESGNTIYF

V gene: TRBV18
clone size: NA
D gene: NA
J gene: TRBJ1-2
CDR3 length: 14
CDR3 DNA: TGTGCCAGCTCACCACCGCGGCCACCCTATGGCTACACCTTC
CDR3 protein: CASSPPRPPYGYTF

V gene: TRBV29-1
clone size: NA
D gene: TRBD2
J gene: TRBJ2-1
CDR3 length: 13
CDR3 DNA: TGCAGCGTTGGGCTAGCGGGGGCCCGGGAGCAGTTCTTC
CDR3 protein: CSVGLAGAREQFF

V gene: TRBV6-2/TRBV6-3
clone size: NA
D gene: NA
J gene: TRBJ1-2
CDR3 length: 13
CDR3 DNA: TGTGCCAGCAGTTTTACAGGGCTAGGTGGCTACACCTTC
CDR3 protein: CASSFTGLGGYTF

V gene: TRBV4-2
clone size: NA
D gene: TRBD1
J gene: TRBJ1-1
CDR3 length: 16
CDR3 DNA: TGTGCCAGCAGCCCCTCGGGACAGGGGATGAACACTGAAGCTTTCTTT
CDR3 protein: CASSPSGQGMNTEAFF

V gene: TRBV5-1
clone size: NA
D gene: TRBD1
J gene: TRBJ1-2
CDR3 length: 15
CDR3 DNA: TGCGCCAGCAGCCTGGACAGGTTCCCAAACTATGGCTACACCTTC
CDR3 protein: CASSLDRFPNYGYTF

V gene: TRBV25-1
clone size: NA
D gene: TRBD2
J gene: TRBJ2-5
CDR3 length: 13
CDR3 DNA: TGTGCCAGCAGGGCTAGCGGGGCGGAGACCCAGTACTTC
CDR3 protein: CASRASGAETQYF

V gene: TRBV5-1
clone size: NA
D gene: NA
J gene: TRBJ2-7
CDR3 length: 15
CDR3 DNA: TGCGCCAGCAGCTTGGGGTCAGGCATCTCCTACGAGCAGTACTTC
CDR3 protein: CASSLGSGISYEQYF

V gene: TRBV6-4
clone size: NA
D gene: NA
J gene: TRBJ1-2
CDR3 length: 13
CDR3 DNA: TGTGCCAGCAGTGTCGGGAGAAACTATGGCTACACCTTC
CDR3 protein: CASSVGRNYGYTF

V gene: TRBV18
clone size: NA
D gene: TRBD1
J gene: TRBJ1-3
CDR3 length: 16
CDR3 DNA: TGTGCCAGCTCACCCTACGAGGGGGCAGCAGGAAACACCATATATTTT
CDR3 protein: CASSPYEGAAGNTIYF

V gene: TRBV6-5
clone size: NA
D gene: TRBD1
J gene: TRBJ2-3
CDR3 length: 14
CDR3 DNA: TGTGCCGGGACAGGGGCCGGAAACACAGATACGCAGTATTTT
CDR3 protein: CAGTGAGNTDTQYF

V gene: TRBV19
clone size: NA
D gene: TRBD1
J gene: TRBJ1-3
CDR3 length: 17
CDR3 DNA: TGTGCCAGTAGTGCGCTGGGACAGGCGAACTCTGGAAACACCATATATTTT
CDR3 protein: CASSALGQANSGNTIYF

V gene: TRBV3-1/TRBV3-2
clone size: NA
D gene: NA
J gene: TRBJ1-4
CDR3 length: 19
CDR3 DNA: TGTGCCAGCAGCTATAGGTCGTATAGGGAGGCAGGGAAAGATGAAAAACTGTTTTTT
CDR3 protein: CASSYRSYREAGKDEKLFF

V gene: TRBV7-9
clone size: few
D gene: TRBD2
J gene: TRBJ2-7
CDR3 length: 15
CDR3 DNA: TGTGCCAGCAGCTTAGGTCCGGGGGGTATATACGAGCAGTACTTC
CDR3 protein: CASSLGPGGIYEQYF

V gene: TRBV28
clone size: once
D gene: TRBD1
J gene: TRBJ1-5
CDR3 length: 12
CDR3 DNA: TGTGCCAGCACCATGCAACAGGGGACCCAGCATTTT
CDR3 protein: CASTMQQGTQHF

V gene: TRBV21-1
clone size: NA
D gene: NA
J gene: TRBJ2-1
CDR3 length: 16
CDR3 DNA: TGTGCCAGCAGCAAACGCGGGGTTCGAAGACACAATGAGCAGTTCTTC
CDR3 protein: CASSKRGVRRHNEQFF

V gene: TRBV7-8
clone size: few
D gene: TRBD1
J gene: TRBJ2-5
CDR3 length: 14
CDR3 DNA: TGTGCCAGCAGCCTTGGGACAGGGATAGAGACCCAGTACTTC
CDR3 protein: CASSLGTGIETQYF

V gene: TRBV27
clone size: NA
D gene: NA
J gene: TRBJ2-7
CDR3 length: 16
CDR3 DNA: TGTGCCAGCAGTTTAGTATGGGTAAGAGGCTCCTACGAGCAGTACTTC
CDR3 protein: CASSLVWVRGSYEQYF

V gene: TRBV7-9
clone size: NA
D gene: TRBD2
J gene: TRBJ2-7
CDR3 length: 14
CDR3 DNA: TGTGCCAGCAGCCACGGACTAGCGACCTACGAGCAGTACTTC
CDR3 protein: CASSHGLATYEQYF

V gene: TRBV6-5
clone size: NA
D gene: TRBD1
J gene: TRBJ1-1
CDR3 length: 13
CDR3 DNA: TGTGCCGGGAGGGACAGGGATGGAACTGAAGCTTTCTTT
CDR3 protein: CAGRDRDGTEAFF

V gene: TRBV7-2
clone size: once
D gene: TRBD2
J gene: TRBJ2-1
CDR3 length: 14
CDR3 DNA: TGTGCCAGCAGAAGCGGGGGTTCCTACAATGAGCAGTTCTTC
CDR3 protein: CASRSGGSYNEQFF

V gene: TRBV7-8
clone size: NA
D gene: NA
J gene: TRBJ1-6
CDR3 length: 19
CDR3 DNA: TGTGCCAGCAGCACAACCGGGCGGGCGGTGAGCTCCTATAATTCACCCCTCCACTTT
CDR3 protein: CASSTTGRAVSSYNSPLHF

V gene: TRBV30
clone size: once
D gene: NA
J gene: TRBJ2-1
CDR3 length: 13
CDR3 DNA: TGTGCCTGGAGTGTAGGAGGGAGGAATGAGCAGTTCTTC
CDR3 protein: CAWSVGGRNEQFF

V gene: TRBV28
clone size: NA
D gene: NA
J gene: TRBJ2-1
CDR3 length: 11
CDR3 DNA: TGTGCCAGCAGCCAGGGTGATGAGCAGTTCTTC
CDR3 protein: CASSQGDEQFF

V gene: TRBV4-1
clone size: NA
D gene: NA
J gene: TRBJ1-1
CDR3 length: 16
CDR3 DNA: TGCGCCAGCAGCCTCGACCCCGGGGGATGGAACACTGAAGCTTTCTTT
CDR3 protein: CASSLDPGGWNTEAFF

V gene: TRBV4-2
clone size: NA
D gene: TRBD2
J gene: TRBJ2-7
CDR3 length: 16
CDR3 DNA: TGTGCCAGCAGCCAAGAAGGTCTAGCGGGGCCCTACGAGCAGTACTTC
CDR3 protein: CASSQEGLAGPYEQYF

V gene: TRBV12-3/TRBV12-4
clone size: NA
D gene: NA
J gene: TRBJ2-1
CDR3 length: 13
CDR3 DNA: TGTGCCAGCACCACCCCCCAAGGACACCAGCAGTTCTTC
CDR3 protein: CASTTPQGHQQFF

V gene: TRBV27
clone size: NA
D gene: TRBD1
J gene: TRBJ1-2
CDR3 length: 16
CDR3 DNA: TGTGCCAGCAGAGCTGGAGGGACAGCAGCTAACTATGGCTACACCTTC
CDR3 protein: CASRAGGTAANYGYTF